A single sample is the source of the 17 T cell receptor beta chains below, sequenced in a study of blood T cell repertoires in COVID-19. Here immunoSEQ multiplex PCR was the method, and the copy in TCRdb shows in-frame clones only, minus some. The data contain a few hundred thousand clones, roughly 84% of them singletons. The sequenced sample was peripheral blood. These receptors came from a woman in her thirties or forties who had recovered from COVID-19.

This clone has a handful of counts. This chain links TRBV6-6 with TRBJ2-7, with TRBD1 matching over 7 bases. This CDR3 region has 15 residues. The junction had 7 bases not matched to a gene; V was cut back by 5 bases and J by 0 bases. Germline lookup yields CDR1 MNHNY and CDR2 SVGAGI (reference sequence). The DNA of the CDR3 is TGTGCCAGCAGTGACGGACAGGTTCTCTCCTACGAGCAGTACTTC. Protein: CASSDGQVLSYEQYF.

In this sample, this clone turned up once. Here the CDR3 DNA reads TGTGCCAGCTACTCCGGGACAGGGGCCTACAATGAGCAGTTCTTC. Amino acid sequence: CASYSGTGAYNEQFF. The gene calls are TRBV19 and TRBJ2-1, with TRBD1 identical over 10 bases. Germline V gives CDR1 LNHDA, CDR2 SQIVND (reference sequence). Trimming at V came to 9 bases and at J to 2 bases, leaving 7 bases not matched to a gene. This CDR3 is 15 amino acids long.

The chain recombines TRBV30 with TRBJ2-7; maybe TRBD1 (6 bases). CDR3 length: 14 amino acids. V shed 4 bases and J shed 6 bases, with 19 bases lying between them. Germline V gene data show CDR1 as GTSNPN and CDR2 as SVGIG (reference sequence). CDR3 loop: CAWNRDWTGPEQYF. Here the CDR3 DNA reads TGTGCCTGGAACAGGGATTGGACCGGCCCCGAGCAGTACTTC.

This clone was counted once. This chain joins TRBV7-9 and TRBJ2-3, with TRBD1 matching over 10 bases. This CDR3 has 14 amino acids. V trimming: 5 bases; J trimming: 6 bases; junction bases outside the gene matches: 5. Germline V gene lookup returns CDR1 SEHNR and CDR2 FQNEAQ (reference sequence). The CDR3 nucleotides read TGTGCCAGCAGCACGGGACAGGGGTCGGATACGCAGTATTTT. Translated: CASSTGQGSDTQYF.

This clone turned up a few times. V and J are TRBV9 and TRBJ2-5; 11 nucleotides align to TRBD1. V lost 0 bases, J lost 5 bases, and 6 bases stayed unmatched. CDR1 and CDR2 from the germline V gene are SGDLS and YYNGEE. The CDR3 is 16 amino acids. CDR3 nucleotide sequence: TGTGCCAGCAGCGTAGGGACAGGGGGCTTCGGGGAGACCCAGTACTTC. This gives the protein CASSVGTGGFGETQYF.

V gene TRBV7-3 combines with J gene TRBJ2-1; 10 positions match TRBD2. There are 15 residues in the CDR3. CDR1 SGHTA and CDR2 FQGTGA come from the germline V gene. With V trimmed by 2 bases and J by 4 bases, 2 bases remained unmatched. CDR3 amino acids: CASSLGTSEYNEQFF. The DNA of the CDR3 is TGTGCCAGCAGCTTAGGGACTAGCGAATACAATGAGCAGTTCTTC.

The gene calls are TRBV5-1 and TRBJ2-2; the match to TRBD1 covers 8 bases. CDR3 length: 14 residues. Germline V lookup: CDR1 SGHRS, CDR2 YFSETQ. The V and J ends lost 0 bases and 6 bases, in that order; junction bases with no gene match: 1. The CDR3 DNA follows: TGCGCCAGCAGCTTGGTGGACAGGGCCGGGGAGCTGTTTTTT. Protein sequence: CASSLVDRAGELFF.

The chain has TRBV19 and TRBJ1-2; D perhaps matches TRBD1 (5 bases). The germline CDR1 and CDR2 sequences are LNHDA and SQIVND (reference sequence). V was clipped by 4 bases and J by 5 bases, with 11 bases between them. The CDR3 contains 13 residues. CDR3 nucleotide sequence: TGTGCCAGTAGTAGGGGCGTAGAGTATGGCTACACCTTC. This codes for CASSRGVEYGYTF.

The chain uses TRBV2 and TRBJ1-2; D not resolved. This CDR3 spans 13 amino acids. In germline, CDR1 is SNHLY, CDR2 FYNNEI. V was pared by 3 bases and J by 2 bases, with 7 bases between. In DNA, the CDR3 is TGTGCCAGCAGTGAGGGCCTGAACTATGGCTACACCTTC. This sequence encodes CASSEGLNYGYTF.

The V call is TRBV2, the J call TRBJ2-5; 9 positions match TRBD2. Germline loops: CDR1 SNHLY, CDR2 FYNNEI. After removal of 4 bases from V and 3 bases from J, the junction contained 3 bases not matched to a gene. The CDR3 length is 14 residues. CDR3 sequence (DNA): TGTGCCAGCAGTGCGCTAGCGGGGAAAGAGACCCAGTACTTC. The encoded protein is CASSALAGKETQYF. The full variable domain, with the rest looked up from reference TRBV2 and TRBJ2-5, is EPEVTQTPSHQVTQMGQEVILRCVPISNHLYFYWYRQILGQKVEFLVSFYNNEISEKSEIFDDQFSVERPDGSNFTLKIRSTKLEDSAMYFCASSALAGKETQYFGPGTRLLVL.

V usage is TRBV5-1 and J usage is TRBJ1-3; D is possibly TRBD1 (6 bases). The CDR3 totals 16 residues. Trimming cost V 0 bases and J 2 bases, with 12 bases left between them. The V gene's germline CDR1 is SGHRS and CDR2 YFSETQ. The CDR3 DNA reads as TGCGCCAGCAGCTTGGCGTTTTGGACAGCTGGAAACACCATATATTTT. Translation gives CASSLAFWTAGNTIYF.

The CDR3 sequence is CASIRASTDTQYF. CDR3 bases: TGTGCCAGCATACGAGCTAGCACAGATACGCAGTATTTT. The chain recombines TRBV6-5 with TRBJ2-3, with D hard to call. The V gene's germline CDR1 is MNHEY and CDR2 SVGAGI. The CDR3 is 13 amino acids. V lost 7 bases and J lost 0, with 8 bases in between.

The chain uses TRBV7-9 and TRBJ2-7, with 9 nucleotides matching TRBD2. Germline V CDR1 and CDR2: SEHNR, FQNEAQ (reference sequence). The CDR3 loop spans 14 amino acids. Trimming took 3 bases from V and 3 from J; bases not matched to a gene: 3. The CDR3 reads CASSFGGGGYEQYF. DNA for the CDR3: TGTGCCAGCAGCTTCGGCGGGGGGGGCTACGAGCAGTACTTC.

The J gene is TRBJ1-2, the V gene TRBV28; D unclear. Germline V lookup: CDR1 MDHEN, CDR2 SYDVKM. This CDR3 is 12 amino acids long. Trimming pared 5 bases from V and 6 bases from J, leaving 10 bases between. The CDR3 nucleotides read TGTGCCAGCAGTCTGGCCAATCATGGCTACACCTTC. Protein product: CASSLANHGYTF.

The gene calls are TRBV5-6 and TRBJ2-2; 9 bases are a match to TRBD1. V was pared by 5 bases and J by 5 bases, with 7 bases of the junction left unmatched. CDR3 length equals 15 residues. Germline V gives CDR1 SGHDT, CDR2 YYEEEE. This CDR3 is CASRPTGGPTGELFF. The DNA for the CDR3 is TGTGCCAGCAGACCAACAGGGGGCCCTACCGGGGAGCTGTTTTTT.

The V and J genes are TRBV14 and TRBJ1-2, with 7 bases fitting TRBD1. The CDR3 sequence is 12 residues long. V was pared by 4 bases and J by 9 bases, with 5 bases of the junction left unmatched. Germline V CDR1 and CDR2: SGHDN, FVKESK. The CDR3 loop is CASSLTTGSYTF. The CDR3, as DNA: TGTGCCAGCAGCCTGACGACAGGGAGCTACACCTTC.

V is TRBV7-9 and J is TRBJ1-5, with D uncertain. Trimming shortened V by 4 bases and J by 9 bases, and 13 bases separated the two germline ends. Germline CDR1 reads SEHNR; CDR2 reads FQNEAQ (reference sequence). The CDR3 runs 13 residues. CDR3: CASSSSARAPQHF. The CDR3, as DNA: TGTGCCAGCAGCTCTAGCGCCCGTGCGCCCCAGCATTTT.